The 15 T cell receptor beta chains listed next were all sequenced from one sample in a study of radiotherapy plus CTLA-4 blockade in lung cancer. Assay used: immunoSEQ multiplex PCR; TCRdb lists only in-frame clones, some missing. The top ten clones hold roughly 10% of a sample with 40,000 to 50,000 clones, approximately 68% of them seen once. The sample in question was peripheral blood, obtained from a patient treated with radiotherapy plus ipilimumab. The receptor set was obtained from a human donor with non-small cell lung cancer who had stable disease on radiotherapy plus ipilimumab.

The chain links TRBV2 to TRBJ1-2, with TRBD1 matching over 10 bases. Germline lookup yields CDR1 SNHLY and CDR2 FYNNEI. CDR3 length: 16 residues. V lost 8 bases, J lost 4 bases, and 13 bases stayed unmatched. CDR3 protein: CASYLGTGAILYGYTF. CDR3 nucleotides: TGTGCCAGCTACTTGGGGACAGGGGCCATTCTCTATGGCTACACCTTC.

This clone was picked up a small number of times. This chain uses TRBV15 with TRBJ2-2; D might be TRBD2 (5 bases). Germline values: CDR1 LNHNV, CDR2 YYDKDF (reference sequence). The CDR3 sequence is 16 residues long. V lost 5 bases and J 5 bases, leaving 18 bases between the germline ends. This chain's CDR3 is CATSVLGSPGTGELFF. As DNA, the CDR3 is TGTGCCACCAGCGTCCTCGGGTCCCCGGGGACCGGGGAGCTGTTTTTT.

The chain uses TRBV5-8 and TRBJ2-7, with 9 positions matching TRBD1. The V gene end was trimmed by 0 bases and the J gene end by 6 bases; junction bases not matched to a gene: 10. The CDR3 extends over 16 amino acids. Germline CDR1 reads SGHTS; CDR2 reads YDEGEE. The CDR3: CASSLEPGQGFIEQYF. Written as DNA, the CDR3 is TGTGCCAGCAGCTTGGAACCGGGACAGGGTTTTATCGAGCAGTACTTC.

This clone was seen repeatedly, ten times or more. The CDR3 nucleotides are TGTGCCTGGAGTTCAGGTGGTGATCAGCCCCAGCATTTT. Its protein product is CAWSSGGDQPQHF. The genes are TRBV30 and TRBJ1-5; D remains unclear. The CDR3 is 13 amino acids. The V end lost 2 bases, the J end lost 5 bases, and 10 bases lay between the germline ends. Germline lookup yields CDR1 GTSNPN and CDR2 SVGIG (reference sequence).

The chain uses TRBV9 and TRBJ1-6; tentative D call: TRBD1 (6 bases). This CDR3 is 17 amino acids long. Germline V gene data show CDR1 as SGDLS and CDR2 as YYNGEE. Trimming left V 3 bases short and J 5 bases short, with 18 bases between. CDR3 sequence (DNA): TGTGCCAGCAGCGGAGTGCCACGGGGGGCTGATAATTCACCCCTCCACTTT. Residues: CASSGVPRGADNSPLHF.

The chain is built from TRBV4-2 and TRBJ1-1; no firm D call. Germline V gene lookup returns CDR1 LGHNA and CDR2 YNFKEQ. This CDR3 has 15 amino acids. The germline V and J ends were trimmed by 1 base and 0 bases, with 9 bases remaining between them. Here the CDR3 DNA reads TGTGCCAGCAGCCAAGGGTCCGCGTTGAACACTGAAGCTTTCTTT. It translates to CASSQGSALNTEAFF.

The chain employs TRBV19 and TRBJ1-2; 10 bases are shared with TRBD1. There are 14 residues in the CDR3. Germline V CDR1 and CDR2: LNHDA, SQIVND (reference sequence). V trimming: 6 bases; J trimming: 5 bases; junction bases outside the gene matches: 6. CDR3 loop: CASRAGQGRYGYTF. The CDR3 nucleotides read TGTGCCAGTAGGGCGGGACAGGGGCGGTATGGCTACACCTTC. The whole variable domain, remainder taken from reference TRBV19 and TRBJ1-2, is DGGITQSPKYLFRKEGQNVTLSCEQNLNHDAMYWYRQDPGQGLRLIYYSQIVNDFQKGDIAEGYSVSREKKESFPLTVTSAQKNPTAFYLCASRAGQGRYGYTFGSGTRLTVV.

The V and J genes are TRBV5-1 and TRBJ2-7, with D possibly being TRBD1 (6 bases). Trimming took 0 bases from V and 4 from J, leaving 14 bases between them. The CDR3 spans 15 residues. Germline V gives CDR1 SGHRS, CDR2 YFSETQ. CDR3 sequence: CASSLGQGKAYEQYF. DNA of the CDR3: TGCGCCAGCAGCTTGGGGCAGGGGAAGGCGTACGAGCAGTACTTC. Complete variable domain (other parts from reference TRBV5-1 and TRBJ2-7): KAGVTQTPRYLIKTRGQQVTLSCSPISGHRSVSWYQQTPGQGLQFLFEYFSETQRNKGNFPGRFSGRQFSNSRSEMNVSTLELGDSALYLCASSLGQGKAYEQYFGPGTRLTVT.

This clone was detected only once. The CDR3 bases are TGTGCCAGCAGCTTAGAAGAACGCAGGGAAGAGACCCAGTACTTC. Protein product: CASSLEERREETQYF. The V gene is TRBV11-2, the J gene TRBJ2-5, with a weak D call TRBD1 (5 bases). V was shortened by 0 bases and J by 3 bases, with 11 bases between the two germline ends. The CDR3 sequence is 15 residues long. Germline assignment: CDR1 SGHAT and CDR2 FQNNGV.

The V and J genes are TRBV10-2 and TRBJ2-3, with 15 nucleotides matching TRBD2. The CDR3 has 17 amino acids. With 6 bases clipped from V and 2 bases from J, the junction kept 6 bases outside the gene matches. CDR1 and CDR2 from the germline V gene are WSHSY and SAAADI. The CDR3 loop reads CASSGTSGGRSTDTQYF. The CDR3 DNA reads TGCGCCAGCAGCGGGACTAGCGGGGGGCGTTCCACAGATACGCAGTATTTT.

The chain employs TRBV5-1 and TRBJ1-2; 10 nucleotides match TRBD1. With V trimmed by 4 bases and J by 1 base, 7 bases remained unmatched. The CDR3 has 16 amino acids. Germline V lookup: CDR1 SGHRS, CDR2 YFSETQ. The CDR3 loop is CASSPDRTGGNYGYTF. CDR3 coding DNA: TGCGCCAGCAGCCCCGACAGGACAGGGGGTAACTATGGCTACACCTTC.

The CDR3 nucleotides read TGTGCCAGCAGTGAGTGGGGAGGGGTGGGCACTGAAGCTTTCTTT. This sequence encodes CASSEWGGVGTEAFF. This rearrangement joins TRBV2 to TRBJ1-1, with D maybe TRBD1 (5 bases). Trimming removed 3 bases at V and 4 bases at J, with 15 bases between. The CDR3 has 15 residues. Looked up from germline, CDR1 is SNHLY and CDR2 is FYNNEI.

V gene TRBV10-1 combines with J gene TRBJ2-7; 11 nucleotides align to TRBD1. Germline-derived CDR1 and CDR2 are WNHNN and SYGVQD (reference sequence). The CDR3 totals 14 residues. The V and J ends lost 3 bases and 5 bases, in that order; junction bases with no gene match: 3. The CDR3 DNA follows: TGCGCCAGCAGTGAAGGACAGGGGGCCCACGAGCAGTACTTC. Its translation is CASSEGQGAHEQYF.

The V gene is TRBV5-1, the J gene TRBJ2-5; D may be TRBD2 (6 bases). The CDR3 runs to 15 residues. V was shortened by 4 bases and J by 0 bases, with 13 bases between the two germline ends. CDR1 is SGHRS and CDR2 is YFSETQ in the germline V gene. CDR3 amino acids: CASSAGTGHQETQYF. In nucleotides, the CDR3 is TGCGCCAGCAGCGCGGGGACCGGGCACCAAGAGACCCAGTACTTC.

This clone showed up many times. V and J are TRBV6-6 and TRBJ1-3, with D tentatively TRBD1 (6 bases). The CDR3 runs to 15 residues. CDR1 MNHNY and CDR2 SVGAGI come from the germline V gene (reference sequence). V gave up 7 bases and J gave up 0 bases, with 13 bases separating them. The CDR3: CASNGRDTSGNTIYF. CDR3 DNA sequence: TGTGCCAGCAATGGACGGGACACCTCTGGAAACACCATATATTTT.